The following is a T cell receptor beta chain sequence with its context. Its antigen is undetermined. One entry per CDR3 protein, called by TCRdb with MiXCR from the 5' RACE reads. The data show 450,000 to 550,000 distinct CDR3 sequences, approximately 5% seen once. CDR1 is SGHRS, CDR2 YFSETQ, per germline. CDR3 length: 16 residues. V gave up 5 bases and J gave up 0 bases; unmatched junction bases: 6. The source of the sample is a study of CD8 T cells in ankylosing spondylitis. Notes on the study in general: What appeared characteristic of ankylosing spondylitis blood was a TCR beta motif of fewer than ten highly homologous variants.

The TCR comes from a male donor with ankylosing spondylitis. V is TRBV5-1 and J is TRBJ1-5, with 9 nucleotides matching TRBD1. The specimen sequenced was blood, either unsorted or a sorted T cell fraction (not recorded which). CDR3 in amino acids: CASRPGQGHSNQPQHF. In nucleotides, the CDR3 is TGCGCCAGCAGACCCGGACAGGGGCATAGCAATCAGCCCCAGCATTTT.